This T cell receptor (beta chain) was retrieved from a study of post-analysis software for immune sequencing data. Study as a whole: Courses of disease covered relapsing-remitting, secondary progressive and progressive-relapsing multiple sclerosis. Study observations and caveats: Controls had lower frequencies than patients of about 5 TRBV segments, which included TRBV5-6, TRBV5-1 and TRBV20-1. Batch-matched samples strongly co-clustered by F measure. A significant reduction in normalized Chao1 diversity was observed in multiple sclerosis patients versus controls.

The germline V gene has CDR1 DFQATT and CDR2 SNEGSKA (reference sequence). The CDR3 loop spans 16 amino acids. The V segment lost 2 bases and the J segment 5 bases; nucleotides outside the gene matches: 10. Remarks on this clonotype: Its specificity is not known.

Unique molecular identifiers were built into the TCR beta cDNA libraries. The authors obtained roughly 500,000 cDNA molecules from approximately 0.95 to 9.8 million T cells. Each CDR3 protein is one row after TCRdb ran MiXCR on the PCR reads. The table lists 700,000 to 800,000 distinct CDR3 sequences, less than 35% of them singletons. This chain connects TRBV20-1 to TRBJ2-5; 11 nucleotides align to TRBD2. The specimen was blood. The clonotype originates from a girl aged 5-17 years with multiple sclerosis. DNA for the CDR3: TGCAGTGCTAGAACCGGGACTAGCGGAAAGAGCGAGACCCAGTACTTC. Encoded protein: CSARTGTSGKSETQYF.